These 30 T cell receptor beta chains were sequenced from one sample in a study of OX40 agonist ivuxolimab in advanced cancers. TCRdb's copy holds only in-frame clones and misses some; the assay was immunoSEQ multiplex PCR. The table shows some 25,000 clones, with about 85% occurring only once. This specimen was CD4+ or CD8+ T cells sorted from blood, taken in a trial of the OX40 agonist ivuxolimab. The receptors were gathered from an adult with an advanced solid tumor such as melanoma, head and neck, liver or kidney cancer.

The rearrangement joins TRBV13 to TRBJ1-3, with 8 positions matching TRBD1. The CDR3 covers 16 residues. Germline V CDR1 and CDR2: PRHDT, FYEKMQ (reference sequence). Trimming removed 0 bases from V and 3 bases from J; junction bases left unmatched: 4. The DNA of the CDR3 is TGTGCCAGCAGCTTAGGACAGGGGGTCGGTGGAAACACCATATATTTT. Translating it yields CASSLGQGVGGNTIYF.

The chain is built from TRBV7-6 and TRBJ2-2; D remains ambiguous. V was clipped by 1 base and J by 3 bases, with 6 bases between them. The CDR3 runs to 14 residues. Germline CDR1 and CDR2: SGHVS and FNYEAQ. Written as DNA, the CDR3 is TGTGCCAGCAGCTTAGTTTGGGACACCGGGGAGCTGTTTTTT. It translates to CASSLVWDTGELFF. Variable domain in full (rest from reference TRBV7-6 and TRBJ2-2): GAGVSQSPRYKVTKRGQDVALRCDPISGHVSLYWYRQALGQGPEFLTYFNYEAQQDKSGLPNDRFSAERPEGSISTLTIQRTEQRDSAMYRCASSLVWDTGELFFGEGSRLTVL.

The J gene is TRBJ1-5, the V gene TRBV2; D is uncertain. With 2 bases removed from V and 0 bases from J, the gap between germline ends came to 8 bases. The CDR3 is made up of 15 amino acids. Germline V gene lookup returns CDR1 SNHLY and CDR2 FYNNEI. The CDR3 here is CASSELGSSNQPQHF. CDR3 coding DNA: TGTGCCAGCAGTGAACTGGGCTCTAGCAATCAGCCCCAGCATTTT. Looking up the rest from reference TRBV2 and TRBJ1-5 gives the full variable domain: EPEVTQTPSHQVTQMGQEVILRCVPISNHLYFYWYRQILGQKVEFLVSFYNNEISEKSEIFDDQFSVERPDGSNFTLKIRSTKLEDSAMYFCASSELGSSNQPQHFGDGTRLSIL.

This clone was detected only a few times. V and J are TRBV7-6 and TRBJ2-5; a weak D match, TRBD1 (6 bases). Germline V lookup: CDR1 SGHVS, CDR2 FNYEAQ. This CDR3 comprises 14 residues. V was clipped by 5 bases and J by 4 bases, with 14 bases between them. Here the CDR3 DNA reads TGTGCCAGCAGCCCTCCCGACAGGCCAGAGACCCAGTACTTC. Its protein product is CASSPPDRPETQYF.

The chain carries TRBV28 and TRBJ2-2; 7 bases align to TRBD1. Germline V CDR1 and CDR2: MDHEN, SYDVKM. The CDR3 has 15 residues. Trimming removed 5 bases from V and 1 base from J; junction bases left unmatched: 4. CDR3 nucleotide sequence: TGTGCCAGCAGTACCGGGACAGTGAACACCGGGGAGCTGTTTTTT. It is translated as CASSTGTVNTGELFF.

The V and J genes are TRBV2 and TRBJ2-7; 8 bases match TRBD1. Germline CDR1 SNHLY, CDR2 FYNNEI. Unmatched junction bases numbered 11, after V lost 3 bases and J lost 1 base. The CDR3 consists of 17 residues. The CDR3 reads CASSDGPPGTGSYEQYF. In nucleotides, the CDR3 is TGTGCCAGCAGTGATGGGCCACCCGGGACAGGTTCCTACGAGCAGTACTTC.

This clone was recorded once. The chain links TRBV10-2 to TRBJ2-7; TRBD1 aligns across 10 bases. Germline V CDR1 and CDR2: WSHSY, SAAADI. The CDR3 spans 15 residues. The J segment lost 2 bases and the V segment lost 2 bases, leaving 3 bases of the junction unmatched. The CDR3 DNA follows: TGCGCCAGCAGTGAGGGACAGGGGGTCCCCTACGAGCAGTACTTC. This translates into CASSEGQGVPYEQYF.

V usage is TRBV6-1 and J usage is TRBJ2-7, with 8 positions matching TRBD1. The germline V gene has CDR1 MNHNS and CDR2 SASEGT. CDR3 size: 15 residues. J was trimmed by 5 bases and V by 6 bases; bases with no gene match: 12. CDR3 bases: TGTGCCAGCAGAAGTCGACAGGGGTTTATCGACGAGCAGTACTTC. Protein product: CASRSRQGFIDEQYF.

The V and J genes are TRBV6-1 and TRBJ2-7; 9 bases map to TRBD1. The V gene's germline CDR1 is MNHNS and CDR2 SASEGT. Unmatched junction bases numbered 9, after V lost 8 bases and J lost 4 bases. The CDR3 totals 14 residues. This chain's CDR3 is CASSERTGVYEQYF. DNA for the CDR3: TGTGCCAGCTCAGAAAGGACAGGGGTATACGAGCAGTACTTC.

This sequence joins TRBV18 and TRBJ2-1; perhaps TRBD1 as D (6 bases). This CDR3 contains 16 residues. The germline V and J ends were trimmed by 4 bases and 1 base, with 14 bases remaining between them. The germline CDR1 and CDR2 sequences are KGHSH and LQKENI. CDR3 DNA sequence: TGTGCCAGCTCACAAAGACAGGCCGGTTCCTACAATGAGCAGTTCTTC. This codes for CASSQRQAGSYNEQFF.

The chain joins TRBV11-2 to TRBJ2-7; D may correspond to TRBD1 or TRBD2 (6 bases each). The germline V gene encodes CDR1 SGHAT and CDR2 FQNNGV. V was pared by 5 bases and J by 7 bases, with 18 bases between. The length of the CDR3 is 14 residues. CDR3 in amino acids: CASSQAGVRGEQYF. Here the CDR3 DNA reads TGTGCCAGCAGCCAAGCAGGGGTACGGGGGGAGCAGTACTTC. Filled out from reference TRBV11-2 and TRBJ2-7, the complete variable domain reads EAGVAQSPRYKIIEKRQSVAFWCNPISGHATLYWYQQILGQGPKLLIQFQNNGVVDDSQLPKDRFSAERLKGVDSTLKIQPAKLEDSAVYLCASSQAGVRGEQYFGPGTRLTVT.

The chain combines TRBV28 with TRBJ2-7; D gene unclear. With 1 base removed from V and 1 base from J, the gap between germline ends came to 20 bases. Germline V gene data show CDR1 as MDHEN and CDR2 as SYDVKM. The CDR3 length is 18 residues. CDR3 residues: CASSLSSSGRTISYEQYF. CDR3 in DNA: TGTGCCAGCAGTTTATCGTCTTCGGGTAGGACCATATCCTACGAGCAGTACTTC.

The chain is built from TRBV4-1 and TRBJ2-2, with TRBD1 matching 7 bases. Unmatched junction bases numbered 5, after V lost 1 base and J lost 6 bases. From germline, CDR1 is MGHRA and CDR2 YSYEKL. The CDR3 totals 15 residues. The CDR3 loop reads CASSQVDRAPGELFF. The CDR3 bases are TGCGCCAGCAGCCAAGTCGACAGGGCCCCCGGGGAGCTGTTTTTT.

This clone was observed a handful of times. This rearrangement joins TRBV30 to TRBJ1-1, with D uncertain. The CDR3 extends over 10 amino acids. V lost 7 bases and J 7 bases, leaving 10 bases between the germline ends. The germline V gene has CDR1 GTSNPN and CDR2 SVGIG (reference sequence). CDR3 DNA sequence: TGTGCCTCCCCAGAGCTTGAAGCTTTCTTT. This gives the protein CASPELEAFF.

V usage is TRBV28 and J usage is TRBJ2-7; 11 bases match TRBD2. The ends lost 3 bases at V and 7 bases at J; junction bases unmatched: 5. CDR3 length equals 14 residues. Germline V gene sequence: CDR1 MDHEN, CDR2 SYDVKM. CDR3 residues: CASSLTSGMGEQYF. The CDR3 nucleotides read TGTGCCAGCAGTTTGACTAGCGGGATGGGTGAGCAGTACTTC. Using reference TRBV28 and TRBJ2-7 for the parts outside the CDR3, the full variable domain is DVKVTQSSRYLVKRTGEKVFLECVQDMDHENMFWYRQDPGLGLRLIYFSYDVKMKEKGDIPEGYSVSREKKERFSLILESASTNQTSMYLCASSLTSGMGEQYFGPGTRLTVT.

This clone rates as medium-sized (0.01 to 0.1%). V and J are TRBV6-1 and TRBJ2-1, with 9 nucleotides matching TRBD2. The V and J ends lost 1 base and 8 bases, in that order; junction bases with no gene match: 12. Per the germline V gene, CDR1 is MNHNS and CDR2 is SASEGT. The CDR3 spans 17 residues. In DNA form, the CDR3 reads TGTGCCAGCAGTGAAGTTCCTAGCGGGATGTGGCAGGATGAGCAGTTCTTC. Amino acid sequence: CASSEVPSGMWQDEQFF.

The chain has TRBV28 and TRBJ2-1; D ambiguous. Trimming took off 2 bases at V and 3 bases at J, with 8 bases between the two ends. In germline, CDR1 is MDHEN, CDR2 SYDVKM. The CDR3 has 14 residues. CDR3 residues: CASSLSRNYNEQFF. For the CDR3, the DNA is TGTGCCAGCAGTTTAAGTCGGAACTACAATGAGCAGTTCTTC.

CDR3 region: CASSHPAQYNEQFF. The CDR3 nucleotides read TGTGCCAGCAGCCATCCAGCACAGTACAATGAGCAGTTCTTC. The rearrangement links TRBV7-6 to TRBJ2-1; the D is unclear. Germline CDR1 SGHVS, CDR2 FNYEAQ. V was clipped by 5 bases and J by 4 bases, with 12 bases between them. The CDR3 consists of 14 residues.

The rearrangement links TRBV30 to TRBJ2-2, with D tentatively TRBD1 (6 bases). With 0 bases removed from V and 8 bases from J, the gap between germline ends came to 10 bases. This CDR3 is built from 13 residues. CDR1 is GTSNPN and CDR2 is SVGIG in the germline V gene (reference sequence). CDR3 in DNA: TGTGCCTGGAGTGTACTTAGGGGGGGGGAGCTGTTTTTT. Protein product: CAWSVLRGGELFF.

The chain recombines TRBV5-1 with TRBJ2-5, with 10 nucleotides matching TRBD2. The CDR3 has 14 amino acids. CDR1 and CDR2 from the germline V gene are SGHRS and YFSETQ. The J segment lost 5 bases and the V segment lost 4 bases, leaving 5 bases of the junction unmatched. DNA of the CDR3: TGCGCCAGCAGCATTAGCGGGGGGTTTGAGACCCAGTACTTC. Protein: CASSISGGFETQYF.

The CDR3 is CASSDRGKYEQYF. CDR3 DNA sequence: TGTGCCAGCAGCGACAGGGGGAAGTACGAGCAGTACTTC. The rearrangement joins TRBV5-6 to TRBJ2-7; TRBD1 agrees at 9 bases. V lost 4 bases and J lost 4; bases outside the gene matches: 3. Germline CDR1 SGHDT, CDR2 YYEEEE. The CDR3 loop spans 13 amino acids.

The chain combines TRBV6-5 with TRBJ2-1; D is perhaps TRBD2 (6 bases). V lost 4 bases, J lost 1 base, and 14 bases lay in between. This CDR3 region has 16 residues. Germline CDR1 and CDR2: MNHEY and SVGAGI. The CDR3 nucleotides read TGTGCCAGCAGTTCTCCACGGAGCGGGTCCTACAATGAGCAGTTCTTC. Its translation: CASSSPRSGSYNEQFF.

The V gene is TRBV7-9, the J gene TRBJ1-2; D gene unclear. CDR1 and CDR2 (germline): SEHNR, FQNEAQ (reference sequence). The CDR3 is made up of 16 amino acids. Trimming pared 1 base from V and 0 bases from J, leaving 12 bases between. The CDR3 sequence is CASSLVLGYANYGYTF. CDR3 DNA sequence: TGTGCCAGCAGCTTAGTTCTCGGGTATGCTAACTATGGCTACACCTTC.

V gene TRBV2 combines with J gene TRBJ2-5; 10 bases line up with TRBD2. Germline-derived CDR1 and CDR2 are SNHLY and FYNNEI. J gave up 5 bases and V 1 base, and 7 bases lay outside the gene matches. The CDR3 covers 16 residues. The CDR3 bases are TGTGCCAGCAGTGAAGAAAGTAGCGGGAGGACTGAGACCCAGTACTTC. Amino acid sequence: CASSEESSGRTETQYF.

A single count supports this clone. The gene calls are TRBV11-1 and TRBJ2-7; perhaps D is TRBD1 or TRBD2 (5 bases each). Germline V gene data show CDR1 as SGHAT and CDR2 as FQDESV (reference sequence). Trimming took 6 bases from V and 7 from J, leaving 19 bases between them. The CDR3 has 14 residues. The DNA for the CDR3 is TGTGCCAGCAGGTCTGGAACGGACACGGGGGAGCAGTACTTC. Translation: CASRSGTDTGEQYF.

This clone has only a few counts. The chain joins TRBV6-5 to TRBJ2-1; maybe TRBD1 (5 bases). CDR1 and CDR2 from the germline V gene are MNHEY and SVGAGI. The CDR3 is 15 residues long. Trimming left V 6 bases short and J 6 bases short, with 18 bases between. The CDR3 protein is CASSFFQGRANEQFF. DNA for the CDR3: TGTGCCAGCAGCTTTTTTCAGGGTCGGGCCAATGAGCAGTTCTTC.

This chain links TRBV5-6 with TRBJ2-7; D possibly uses TRBD1 or TRBD2 (5 bases each). Per germline, CDR1 SGHDT and CDR2 YYEEEE. Trimming pared 3 bases from V and 2 bases from J, leaving 9 bases between. This CDR3 is 13 amino acids long. The CDR3: CASSWGFTYEQYF. CDR3 DNA: TGTGCCAGCAGCTGGGGGTTTACCTACGAGCAGTACTTC.

The chain joins TRBV25-1 to TRBJ2-4, with a weak D call TRBD1 (6 bases). Trimming pared 6 bases from V and 9 bases from J, leaving 18 bases between. The CDR3 is 14 residues long. Germline values: CDR1 MGHDK, CDR2 SYGVNS. CDR3 nucleotides: TGTGCCAGCAGCCCGAAGGGGGAAGGGGGCATTCAGTACTTC. It specifies CASSPKGEGGIQYF.

The chain couples TRBV6-5 to TRBJ1-5, with D unresolved. The CDR3 totals 13 residues. V lost 0 bases to trimming and J lost 7 bases, with 7 bases between them. From germline, CDR1 is MNHEY and CDR2 SVGAGI. For the CDR3, the DNA is TGTGCCAGCAGTTACTCGATAGCCCAGCCCCAGCATTTT. Translation: CASSYSIAQPQHF.

The rearrangement joins TRBV5-1 to TRBJ2-7; 7 bases are shared with TRBD2. This CDR3 comprises 16 residues. V shed 4 bases, J shed 0 bases, and the junction held 10 bases outside the gene matches. Germline V gene sequence: CDR1 SGHRS, CDR2 YFSETQ. CDR3 protein: CASSQTLSGASYEQYF. CDR3 in DNA: TGCGCCAGCAGCCAAACACTCAGCGGGGCCTCCTACGAGCAGTACTTC.